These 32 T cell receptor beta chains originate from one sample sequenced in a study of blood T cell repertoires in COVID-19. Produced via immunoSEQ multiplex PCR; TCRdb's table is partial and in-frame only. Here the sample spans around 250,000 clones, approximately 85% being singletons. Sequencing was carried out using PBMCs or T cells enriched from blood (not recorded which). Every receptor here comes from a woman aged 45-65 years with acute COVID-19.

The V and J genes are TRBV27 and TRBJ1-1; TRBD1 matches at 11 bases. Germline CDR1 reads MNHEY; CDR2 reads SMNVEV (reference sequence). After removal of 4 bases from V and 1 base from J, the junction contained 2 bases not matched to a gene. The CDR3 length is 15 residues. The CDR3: CASSYGQGANTEAFF. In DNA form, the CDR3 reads TGTGCCAGCAGTTACGGACAGGGGGCGAACACTGAAGCTTTCTTT.

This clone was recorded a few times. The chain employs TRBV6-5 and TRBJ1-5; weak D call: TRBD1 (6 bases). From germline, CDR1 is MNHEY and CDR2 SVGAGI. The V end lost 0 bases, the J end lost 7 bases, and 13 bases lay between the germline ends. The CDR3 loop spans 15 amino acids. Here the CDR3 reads CASSYSRQARQPQHF. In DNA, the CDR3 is TGTGCCAGCAGTTACTCGAGACAGGCCCGACAGCCCCAGCATTTT.

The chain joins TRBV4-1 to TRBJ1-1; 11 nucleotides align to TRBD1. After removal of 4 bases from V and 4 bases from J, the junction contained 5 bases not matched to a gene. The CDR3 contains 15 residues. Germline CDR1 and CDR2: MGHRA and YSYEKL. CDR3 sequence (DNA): TGCGCCAGCAGCCCAGGGGGACAGGGGGTCACTGAAGCTTTCTTT. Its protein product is CASSPGGQGVTEAFF.

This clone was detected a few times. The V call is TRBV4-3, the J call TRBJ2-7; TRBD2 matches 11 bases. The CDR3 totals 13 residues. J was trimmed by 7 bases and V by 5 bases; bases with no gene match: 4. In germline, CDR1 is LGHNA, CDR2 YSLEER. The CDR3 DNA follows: TGCGCCAGCAGCGTGCGACTAGCGGGGGAGCAGTACTTC. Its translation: CASSVRLAGEQYF.

The CDR3 loop reads CAWQDRDGNTIYF. The CDR3, as DNA: TGTGCCTGGCAGGACAGGGATGGAAACACCATATATTTT. This chain joins TRBV30 and TRBJ1-3; 8 bases are shared with TRBD1. V lost 5 bases, J lost 3 bases, and 3 bases stayed unmatched. In germline, CDR1 is GTSNPN, CDR2 SVGIG (reference sequence). CDR3 size: 13 residues.

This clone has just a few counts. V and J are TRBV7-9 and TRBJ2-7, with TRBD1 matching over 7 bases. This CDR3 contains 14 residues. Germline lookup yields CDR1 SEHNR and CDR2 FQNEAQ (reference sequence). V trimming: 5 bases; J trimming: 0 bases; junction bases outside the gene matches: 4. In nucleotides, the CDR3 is TGTGCCAGCAGCCCTCGGGACAGCTCCTACGAGCAGTACTTC. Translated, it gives CASSPRDSSYEQYF.

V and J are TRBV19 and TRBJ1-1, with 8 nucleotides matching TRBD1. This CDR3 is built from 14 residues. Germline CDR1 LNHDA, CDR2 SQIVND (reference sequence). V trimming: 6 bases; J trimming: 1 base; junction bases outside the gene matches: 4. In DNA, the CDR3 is TGTGCCAGTAGATCCGGACAGGGGAACACTGAAGCTTTCTTT. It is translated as CASRSGQGNTEAFF.

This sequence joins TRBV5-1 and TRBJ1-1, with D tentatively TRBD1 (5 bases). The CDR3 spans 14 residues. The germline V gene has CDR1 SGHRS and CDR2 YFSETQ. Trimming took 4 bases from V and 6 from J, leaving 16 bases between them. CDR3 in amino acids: CASSPSGVLSEAFF. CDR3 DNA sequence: TGCGCCAGCAGCCCGTCGGGGGTATTATCTGAAGCTTTCTTT.

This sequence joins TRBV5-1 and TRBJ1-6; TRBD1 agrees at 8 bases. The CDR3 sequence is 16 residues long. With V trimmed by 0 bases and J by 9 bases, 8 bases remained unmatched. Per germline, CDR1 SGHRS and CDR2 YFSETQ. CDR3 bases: TGCGCCAGCAGCTTGGATTTAGGACAGGGAGGTTCACCCCTCCACTTT. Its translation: CASSLDLGQGGSPLHF.

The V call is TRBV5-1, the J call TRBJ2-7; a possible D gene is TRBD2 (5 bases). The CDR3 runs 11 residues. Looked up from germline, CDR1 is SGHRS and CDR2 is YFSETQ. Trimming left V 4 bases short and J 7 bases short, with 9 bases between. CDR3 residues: CASSPPGEQYF. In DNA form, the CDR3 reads TGCGCCAGCAGCCCCCCGGGGGAGCAGTACTTC.

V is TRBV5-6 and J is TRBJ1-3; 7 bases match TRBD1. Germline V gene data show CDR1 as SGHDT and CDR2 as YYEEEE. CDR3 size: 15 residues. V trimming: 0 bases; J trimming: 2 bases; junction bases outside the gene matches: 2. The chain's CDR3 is CASSLATGAGNTIYF. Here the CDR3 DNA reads TGTGCCAGCAGCTTGGCCACAGGGGCTGGAAACACCATATATTTT. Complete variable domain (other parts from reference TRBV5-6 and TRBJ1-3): DAGVTQSPTHLIKTRGQQVTLRCSPKSGHDTVSWYQQALGQGPQFIFQYYEEEERQRGNFPDRFSGHQFPNYSSELNVNALLLGDSALYLCASSLATGAGNTIYFGEGSWLTVV.

As DNA, the CDR3 is TGTGCCAGCAGCCGACAGTATGAGCAGTTCTTC. Encoded protein: CASSRQYEQFF. The chain is built from TRBV9 and TRBJ2-1; a weak D match, TRBD1 (5 bases). V shed 4 bases and J shed 8 bases, with 7 bases lying between them. CDR1 is SGDLS and CDR2 is YYNGEE in the germline V gene. This CDR3 comprises 11 residues.

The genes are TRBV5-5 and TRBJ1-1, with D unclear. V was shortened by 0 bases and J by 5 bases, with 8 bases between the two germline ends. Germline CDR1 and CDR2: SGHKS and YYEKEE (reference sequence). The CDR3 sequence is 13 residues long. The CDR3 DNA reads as TGTGCCAGCAGCTTGGACAGTCGGACTGAAGCTTTCTTT. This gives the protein CASSLDSRTEAFF.

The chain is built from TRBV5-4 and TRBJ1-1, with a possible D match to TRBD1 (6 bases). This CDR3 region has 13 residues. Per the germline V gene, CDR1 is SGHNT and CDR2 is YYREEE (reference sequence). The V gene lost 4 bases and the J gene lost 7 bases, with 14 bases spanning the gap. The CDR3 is CASSQNRVGEAFF. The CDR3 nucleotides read TGTGCCAGCAGCCAGAACAGGGTCGGTGAAGCTTTCTTT.

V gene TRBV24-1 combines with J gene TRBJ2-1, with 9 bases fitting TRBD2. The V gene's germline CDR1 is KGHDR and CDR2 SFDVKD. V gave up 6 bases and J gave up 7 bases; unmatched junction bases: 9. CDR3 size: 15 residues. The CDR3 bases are TGTGCCACCAGTTTAAGCGGGGGGCGTACTAATGAGCAGTTCTTC. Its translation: CATSLSGGRTNEQFF.

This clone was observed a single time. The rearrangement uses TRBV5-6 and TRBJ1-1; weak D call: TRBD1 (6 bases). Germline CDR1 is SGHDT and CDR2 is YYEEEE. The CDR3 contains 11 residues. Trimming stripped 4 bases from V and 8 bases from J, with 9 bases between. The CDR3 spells CASSQQGEAFF. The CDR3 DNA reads TGTGCCAGCAGCCAACAGGGCGAAGCTTTCTTT.

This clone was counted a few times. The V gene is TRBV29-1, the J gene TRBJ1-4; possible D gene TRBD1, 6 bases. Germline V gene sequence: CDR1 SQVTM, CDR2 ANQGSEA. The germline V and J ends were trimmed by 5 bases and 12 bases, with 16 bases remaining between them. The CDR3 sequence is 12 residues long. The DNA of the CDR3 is TGCAGCGTTCAGGGGATGGGGACGGAACTGTTTTTT. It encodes CSVQGMGTELFF.

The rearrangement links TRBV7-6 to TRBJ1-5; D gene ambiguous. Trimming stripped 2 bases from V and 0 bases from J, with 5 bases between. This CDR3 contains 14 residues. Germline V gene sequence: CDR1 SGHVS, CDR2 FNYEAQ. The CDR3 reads CASSLTNSNQPQHF. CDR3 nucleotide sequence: TGTGCCAGCAGCTTAACTAATAGCAATCAGCCCCAGCATTTT.

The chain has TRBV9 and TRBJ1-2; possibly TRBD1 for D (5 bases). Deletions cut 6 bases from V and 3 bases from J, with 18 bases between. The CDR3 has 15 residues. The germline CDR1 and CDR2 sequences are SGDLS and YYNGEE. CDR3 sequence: CASTRPQGGHYGYTF. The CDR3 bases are TGTGCCAGCACCCGACCCCAGGGAGGGCACTATGGCTACACCTTC.

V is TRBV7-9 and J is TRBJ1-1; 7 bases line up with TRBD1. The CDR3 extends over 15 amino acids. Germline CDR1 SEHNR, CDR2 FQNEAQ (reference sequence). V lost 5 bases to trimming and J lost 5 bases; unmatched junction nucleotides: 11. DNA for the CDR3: TGTGCCAGCAGCGAGAACACAGGGGATGGGACTGAAGCTTTCTTT. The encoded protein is CASSENTGDGTEAFF.

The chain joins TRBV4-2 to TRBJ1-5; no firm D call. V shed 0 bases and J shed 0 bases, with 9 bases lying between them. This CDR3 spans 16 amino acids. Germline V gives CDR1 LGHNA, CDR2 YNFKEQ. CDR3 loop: CASSQEGSVSNQPQHF. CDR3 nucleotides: TGTGCCAGCAGCCAAGAAGGGAGTGTTAGCAATCAGCCCCAGCATTTT.

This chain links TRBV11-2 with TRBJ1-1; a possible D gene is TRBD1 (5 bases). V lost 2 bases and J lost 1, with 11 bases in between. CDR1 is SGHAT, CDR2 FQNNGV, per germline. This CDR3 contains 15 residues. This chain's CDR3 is CASSLPGRRNTEAFF. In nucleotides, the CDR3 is TGTGCCAGCAGCTTACCAGGGCGGAGGAACACTGAAGCTTTCTTT.

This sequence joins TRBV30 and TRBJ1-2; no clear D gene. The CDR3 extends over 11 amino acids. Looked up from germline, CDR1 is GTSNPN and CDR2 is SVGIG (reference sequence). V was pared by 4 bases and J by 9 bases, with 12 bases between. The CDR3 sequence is CAWNEGWRYTF. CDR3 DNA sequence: TGTGCCTGGAATGAGGGTTGGCGCTACACCTTC. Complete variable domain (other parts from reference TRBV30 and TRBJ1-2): SQTIHQWPATLVQPVGSPLSLECTVEGTSNPNLYWYRQAAGRGLQLLFYSVGIGQISSEVPQNLSASRPQDRQFILSSKKLLLSDSGFYLCAWNEGWRYTFGSGTRLTVV.

The CDR3 is CAWSVKRGVRETQYF. CDR3 DNA sequence: TGTGCCTGGAGTGTAAAGCGGGGGGTGCGGGAGACCCAGTACTTC. This chain uses TRBV30 with TRBJ2-5; 9 nucleotides line up with TRBD2. In germline, CDR1 is GTSNPN, CDR2 SVGIG (reference sequence). V shed 0 bases and J 5 bases; nucleotides not matched to a gene: 7. The CDR3 is made up of 15 amino acids.

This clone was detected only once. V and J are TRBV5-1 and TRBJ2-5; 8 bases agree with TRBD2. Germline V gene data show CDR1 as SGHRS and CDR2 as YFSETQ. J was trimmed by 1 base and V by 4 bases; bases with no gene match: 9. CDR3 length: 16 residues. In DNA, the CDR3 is TGCGCCAGCAGCCTTCTAGCGGGTCGTTCCCAAGAGACCCAGTACTTC. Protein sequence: CASSLLAGRSQETQYF.

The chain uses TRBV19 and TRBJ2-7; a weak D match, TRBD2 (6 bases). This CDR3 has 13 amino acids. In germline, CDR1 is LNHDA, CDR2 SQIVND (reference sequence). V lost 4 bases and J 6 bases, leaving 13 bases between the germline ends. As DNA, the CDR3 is TGTGCCAGTAGTACGCGGGACTCGGGCGAGCAGTACTTC. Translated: CASSTRDSGEQYF. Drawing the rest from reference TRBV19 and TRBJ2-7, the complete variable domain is DGGITQSPKYLFRKEGQNVTLSCEQNLNHDAMYWYRQDPGQGLRLIYYSQIVNDFQKGDIAEGYSVSREKKESFPLTVTSAQKNPTAFYLCASSTRDSGEQYFGPGTRLTVT.

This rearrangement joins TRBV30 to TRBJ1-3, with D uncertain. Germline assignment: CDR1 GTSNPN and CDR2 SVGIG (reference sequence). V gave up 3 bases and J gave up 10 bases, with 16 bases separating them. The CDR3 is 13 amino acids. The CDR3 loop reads CAWRGAPGTTIYF. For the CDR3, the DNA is TGTGCCTGGAGGGGCGCCCCCGGAACTACCATATATTTT.

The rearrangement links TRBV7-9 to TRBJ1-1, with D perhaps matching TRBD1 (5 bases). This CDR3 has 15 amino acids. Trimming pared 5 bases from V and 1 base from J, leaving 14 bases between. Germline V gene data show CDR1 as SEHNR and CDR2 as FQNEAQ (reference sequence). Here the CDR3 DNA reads TGTGCCAGCAGCGCTCCCACAGGACGGAACACTGAAGCTTTCTTT. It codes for CASSAPTGRNTEAFF.

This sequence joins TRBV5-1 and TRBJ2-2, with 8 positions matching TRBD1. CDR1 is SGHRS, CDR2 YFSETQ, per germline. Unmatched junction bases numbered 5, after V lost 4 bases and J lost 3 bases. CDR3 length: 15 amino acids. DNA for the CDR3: TGCGCCAGCAGCCCGGAGACAGGGGACACCGGGGAGCTGTTTTTT. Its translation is CASSPETGDTGELFF.

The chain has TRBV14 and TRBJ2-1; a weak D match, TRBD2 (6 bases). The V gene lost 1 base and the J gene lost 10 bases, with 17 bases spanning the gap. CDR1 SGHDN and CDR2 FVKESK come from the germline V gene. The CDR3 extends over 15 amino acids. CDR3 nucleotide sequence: TGTGCCAGCAGCCAAGGGGTAGGAGGGTCGGACGAGCAGTTCTTC. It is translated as CASSQGVGGSDEQFF.

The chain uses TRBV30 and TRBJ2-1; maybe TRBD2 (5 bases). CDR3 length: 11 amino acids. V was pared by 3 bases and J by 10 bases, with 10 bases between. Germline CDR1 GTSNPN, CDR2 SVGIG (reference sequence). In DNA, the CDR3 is TGTGCCTGGAGGGGAGAACGGGAGCAGTTCTTC. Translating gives CAWRGEREQFF.

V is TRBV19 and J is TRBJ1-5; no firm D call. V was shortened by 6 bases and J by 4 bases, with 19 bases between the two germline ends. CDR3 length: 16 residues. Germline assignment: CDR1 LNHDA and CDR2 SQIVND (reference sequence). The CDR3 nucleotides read TGTGCCAGTAGGGCCTCCGGAGCAGAGTCAAATCAGCCCCAGCATTTT. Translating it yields CASRASGAESNQPQHF.